This T cell receptor beta chain was captured by sequencing in a study of vaccination effects on CD4 cells after COVID-19. For the study at large: Post-vaccine sampling occurred a median 72 days after the second dose.

Study-wide results and caveats: Convalescent patients in the study were few, and early post-infection timepoints were absent.

Antigen-specific CD4+ T cells were first expanded with viral peptide pools by the ViraFEST assay and only then sequenced. Researchers isolated CD4+ T cells once roughly ten days of culture had elapsed. Each person got two doses of an mRNA SARS-CoV-2 vaccine, BNT162b2 or mRNA-1273. Around 2 million PBMC were placed in each well, which was supplemented with about 10 IU/ml IL-2 and around 9.5 ug/ml peptides. A remark on this clone: The antigen is undetermined.

Profiling relied on immunoSEQ multiplex PCR, and the TCRdb table lists in-frame clones only, not all of them. Of roughly 71,000 clones detected, about 80% appear once; the ten largest clones hold 0.85% to 1%. V shed 7 bases, J shed 5 bases, and the junction held 8 bases outside the gene matches. The germline V gene encodes CDR1 MRHNA and CDR2 SNTAGT. The CDR3 extends over 13 amino acids. The chain has TRBV6-4 and TRBJ2-7; 7 nucleotides agree with TRBD2. The receptor comes from a human donor who received a COVID-19 vaccine. The specimen comprised CD4+ T cells from PBMCs cultured with HCoV-OC43 spike peptides, sampled after COVID-19 vaccination. Subset defined: HCoV-OC43 spike overlapping peptide pool stimulation. The CDR3 coding sequence is TGTGCCAGCACCCTTACTAGCGTCCACGAGCAGTACGTC. Its translation is CASTLTSVHEQYV.